This T cell receptor beta chain derives from a study of response to subunit inactivated influenza vaccine. This CDR3 has 17 amino acids. Germline values: CDR1 KGHDR, CDR2 SFDVKD. The J segment lost 9 bases and the V segment lost 4 bases, leaving 9 bases of the junction unmatched. A single record per CDR3 protein comes from TCRdb applying MiXCR to the RT-PCR reads. The top ten clones hold around 7.3% of a sample with hundreds of thousands of distinct CDR3 sequences, about 15% of them seen once. This sample comprised PBMCs from blood, obtained around two weeks before vaccination. This receptor was taken from a man between 50 and 59 years old who received an inactivated influenza vaccine. The chain has TRBV24-1 and TRBJ2-1; TRBD2 matches 15 bases. CDR3 in amino acids: CATSEPPGTSGRSEQFF. The CDR3, as DNA: TGTGCCACCAGTGAACCTCCGGGGACTAGCGGGAGGAGTGAGCAGTTCTTC.